This T cell receptor (beta chain) was sequenced for a study of beta chain features in type 1 diabetes. General study points: Insertion counts at VDJ junctions were lower in type 1 diabetes patients, who also showed more deletions there. The similarity of naive, central memory and Treg TCRB repertoires appeared greater among patients than among healthy donors.

All of the sorted populations showed purity greater than 98%. This clone has more than one count but fewer than ten. No antigen is known for it. Losses at the gene ends were 7 bases for V and 1 base for J; bases not matched to a gene: 2. Germline V gene data show CDR1 as LNHDA and CDR2 as SQIVND (reference sequence). This CDR3 region has 14 residues. Since all of the isolated RNA was reverse transcribed, expressed TCRB transcripts were what got sequenced. Produced via immunoSEQ multiplex PCR; TCRdb's table is partial and in-frame only. The sample records 120,000 to 150,000 clones, less than 11% being singletons.

The chain carries TRBV19 and TRBJ2-2, with 8 bases identical to TRBD1. The TCR was taken from a young man in good health. The sequencing input was naive CD4+ T cells from blood. CDR3 DNA sequence: TGTGCCAGTACCGGGACAGGGAACACCGGGGAGCTGTTTTTT. Translation gives CASTGTGNTGELFF.